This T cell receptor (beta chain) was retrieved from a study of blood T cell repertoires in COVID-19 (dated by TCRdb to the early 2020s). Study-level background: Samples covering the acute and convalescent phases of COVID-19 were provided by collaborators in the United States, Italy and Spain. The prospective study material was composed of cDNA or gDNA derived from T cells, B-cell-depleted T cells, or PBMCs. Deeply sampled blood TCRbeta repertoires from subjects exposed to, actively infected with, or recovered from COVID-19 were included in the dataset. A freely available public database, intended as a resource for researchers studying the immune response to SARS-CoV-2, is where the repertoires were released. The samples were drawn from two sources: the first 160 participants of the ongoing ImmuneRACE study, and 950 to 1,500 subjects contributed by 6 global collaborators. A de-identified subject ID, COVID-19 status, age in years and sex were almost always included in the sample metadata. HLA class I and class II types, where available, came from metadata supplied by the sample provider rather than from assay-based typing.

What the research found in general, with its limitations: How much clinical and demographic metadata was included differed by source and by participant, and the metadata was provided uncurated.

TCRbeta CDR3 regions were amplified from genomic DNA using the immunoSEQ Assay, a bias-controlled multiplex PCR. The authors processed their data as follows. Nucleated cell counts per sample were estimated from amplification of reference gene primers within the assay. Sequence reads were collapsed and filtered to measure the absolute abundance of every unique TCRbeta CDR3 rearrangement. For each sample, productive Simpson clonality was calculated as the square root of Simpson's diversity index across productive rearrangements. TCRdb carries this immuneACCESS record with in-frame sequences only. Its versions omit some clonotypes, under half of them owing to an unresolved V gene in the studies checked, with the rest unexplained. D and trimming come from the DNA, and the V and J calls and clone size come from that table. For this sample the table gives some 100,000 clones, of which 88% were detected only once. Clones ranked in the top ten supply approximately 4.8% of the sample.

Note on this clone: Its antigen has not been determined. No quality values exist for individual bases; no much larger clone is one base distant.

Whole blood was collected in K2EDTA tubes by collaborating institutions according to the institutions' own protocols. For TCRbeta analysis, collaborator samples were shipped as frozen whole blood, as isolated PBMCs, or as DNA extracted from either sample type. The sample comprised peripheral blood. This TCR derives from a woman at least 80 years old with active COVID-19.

The DNA reads as follows: TGTGCCAGCAGCGTATATTCGGCTAGCGGGAGAGGCTCCGCGGATACGCAGTATTTT. It encodes CASSVYSASGRGSADTQYF. This receptor chain uses TRBV9 and TRBJ2-3; a stretch of 10 junction bases matches TRBD2. The CDR3, from cysteine to phenylalanine, totals 19 residues. CDR3 DNA only is kept here, 57 bases in frame from base 1. Via the germline V gene, CDR1 is SGDLS and CDR2 YYNGEE. The germline V end is reduced by 1 base and the J end by 6 bases; junction bases left unmatched: 17.